Included here is one T cell receptor (beta chain) sequence, with context. Its antigen is unidentified. Repertoires were generated with immunoSEQ multiplex PCR, while TCRdb's copy carries only in-frame clones and drops some. The sample has 50,000 or so clones, approximately 88% seen once. This sample stems from a study of OX40 agonist ivuxolimab in advanced cancers. Looking at the study overall: People in dose escalation had one of these cancers: hepatocellular carcinoma, melanoma, renal cell or head and neck cancer. Those enrolled were approximately 83% male, with a mean age of about 66 years and ages from roughly 23 to 79.

J was trimmed by 5 bases and V by 7 bases; bases with no gene match: 14. CDR1 and CDR2 from the germline V gene are SGHRS and YFSETQ. This CDR3 contains 15 residues. Study-wide findings and caveats: Among the least clonally expanded were partial responders at 0.1-3.0 mg/kg.

Autoimmune disease history or systemic immunosuppression meant exclusion. The chain recombines TRBV5-1 with TRBJ2-7; 8 bases match TRBD2. The sequence was obtained from an adult with an advanced solid tumor such as melanoma, head and neck, liver or kidney cancer. The material sequenced was CD4+ or CD8+ T cells sorted from blood, taken in a trial of the OX40 agonist ivuxolimab. As DNA, the CDR3 is TGCGCCAGCTGCTGGTCAGCGGGAGCCGAGAACGAGCAGTACTTC. Protein sequence: CASCWSAGAENEQYF.